The next 7 T cell receptor beta chains were all read from a single sample in a study of T cell responses to AZD1222 COVID-19 vaccine. Using immunoSEQ multiplex PCR, the repertoire was profiled, and TCRdb retains in-frame clones only, with some absent. The sample has some 150,000 clones, 90% seen once; the top ten hold approximately 1.8%. The starting material was peripheral blood, obtained on day 0 of AZD1222 vaccination. The origin of the receptors is an adult in good health.

The chain employs TRBV27 and TRBJ2-2, with D perhaps TRBD2 (6 bases). Trimming took 0 bases from V and 9 from J, leaving 14 bases between them. The CDR3 is 15 residues long. Germline-derived CDR1 and CDR2 are MNHEY and SMNVEV (reference sequence). DNA of the CDR3: TGTGCCAGCAGTTTATCCCGACTAGTCCTTAGGGAGCTGTTTTTT. Protein sequence: CASSLSRLVLRELFF.

The chain carries TRBV2 and TRBJ1-5; 7 nucleotides match TRBD1. CDR3 length equals 15 residues. Unmatched junction bases numbered 9, after V lost 6 bases and J lost 4 bases. Germline assignment: CDR1 SNHLY and CDR2 FYNNEI. The CDR3 sequence is CASSIQGGGNQPQHF. DNA for the CDR3: TGTGCCAGCAGCATTCAAGGGGGCGGGAATCAGCCCCAGCATTTT.

The rearrangement links TRBV6-6 to TRBJ1-2; D is unclear. Germline CDR1 reads MNHNY; CDR2 reads SVGAGI (reference sequence). Trimming stripped 2 bases from V and 6 bases from J, with 1 base between. This CDR3 spans 10 amino acids. CDR3 bases: TGTGCCAGCAGTTACGATGGCTACACCTTC. Translation: CASSYDGYTF.

The J gene is TRBJ2-7, the V gene TRBV7-9; weak D call: TRBD1 (5 bases). Germline lookup yields CDR1 SEHNR and CDR2 FQNEAQ (reference sequence). There are 14 residues in the CDR3. Trimming removed 3 bases from V and 6 bases from J, with 15 bases in between. The CDR3 sequence is CASSFGAGQGEQYF. In DNA form, the CDR3 reads TGTGCCAGCAGCTTTGGGGCAGGGCAGGGCGAGCAGTACTTC.

The chain couples TRBV28 to TRBJ2-1; 7 positions agree with TRBD1. There are 16 residues in the CDR3. Losses at the gene ends were 4 bases for V and 1 base for J; bases not matched to a gene: 7. Germline assignment: CDR1 MDHEN and CDR2 SYDVKM. CDR3 in amino acids: CASSSPGGLSYNEQFF. DNA of the CDR3: TGTGCCAGCAGTTCCCCAGGGGGATTGTCCTACAATGAGCAGTTCTTC.

CDR3 sequence: CASSLEGRFHEQYF. The CDR3 DNA is TGTGCCAGCAGCTTAGAAGGTAGATTCCACGAGCAGTACTTC. This chain uses TRBV7-9 with TRBJ2-7; D not resolved. The germline gives CDR1 SEHNR, CDR2 FQNEAQ (reference sequence). V dropped 1 base and J dropped 5 bases, with 12 bases sitting between them. The CDR3 loop spans 14 amino acids. Full variable domain (remainder filled in from reference TRBV7-9 and TRBJ2-7): DTGVSQNPRHKITKRGQNVTFRCDPISEHNRLYWYRQTLGQGPEFLTYFQNEAQLEKSRLLSDRFSAERPKGSFSTLEIQRTEQGDSAMYLCASSLEGRFHEQYFGPGTRLTVT.

The sample holds one count of this clone. The chain uses TRBV18 and TRBJ1-1, with D hard to call. Germline loops: CDR1 KGHSH, CDR2 LQKENI. Trimming stripped 3 bases from V and 1 base from J, with 6 bases between. CDR3 size: 13 residues. The CDR3 DNA is TGTGCCAGCTCACCGAGCGGGAACACTGAAGCTTTCTTT. It is translated as CASSPSGNTEAFF.